Listed below are T cell receptor beta chains from one sample, sequenced in a study of blood T cell repertoires in COVID-19. Sequenced by immunoSEQ multiplex PCR; TCRdb stores in-frame clones only, minus some. The sample has around 250,000 clones, roughly 89% seen once. Material: peripheral blood. The origin of the receptors is a woman in her 40s who had recovered from COVID-19. Each CDR3 is given with its conserved first and last residue. The order of the fields is D gene, clone size, V gene, J gene, CDR3 protein, CDR3 DNA. D genes are given only for firm matches. Not all rows give a size; the values are once, few, many and, for expanded clones, a class.

>.|.|TRBV2|TRBJ2-5
CASSAYQETQYF
TGTGCCAGCAGTGCCTACCAAGAGACCCAGTACTTC
>TRBD2|.|TRBV7-9|TRBJ2-5
CASSLLGGGFQETQYF
TGTGCCAGCAGCTTACTGGGGGGAGGGTTCCAAGAGACCCAGTACTTC
>.|.|TRBV30|TRBJ1-6
CAWSVYRENSPLHF
TGTGCCTGGAGTGTTTACAGGGAGAATTCACCCCTCCACTTT
>.|.|TRBV11-2|TRBJ2-2
CASRRTQDYTGELFF
TGTGCCAGCAGACGGACACAGGATTACACCGGGGAGCTGTTTTTT
>.|.|TRBV19|TRBJ1-2
CASTLSEASNYGYTF
TGTGCCAGTACCCTTTCCGAGGCCTCTAACTATGGCTACACCTTC
>TRBD1|.|TRBV5-4|TRBJ1-2
CASSLGQGASGYTF
TGTGCCAGCAGCTTAGGACAGGGGGCTTCTGGCTACACCTTC
>.|.|TRBV3-1/TRBV3-2|TRBJ2-7
CASSQDWHEQYF
TGTGCCAGCAGCCAAGATTGGCACGAGCAGTACTTC
>.|.|TRBV6-6|TRBJ1-3
CASRPLGDNGNTIYF
TGTGCCAGCAGGCCTCTCGGGGACAACGGAAACACCATATATTTT
>TRBD2|.|TRBV28|TRBJ2-3
CAIDGGASDTQYF
TGTGCCATCGACGGGGGGGCGTCAGATACGCAGTATTTT
>.|.|TRBV30|TRBJ1-5
CAWSVGRGDQPQHF
TGTGCCTGGAGTGTTGGCAGGGGTGATCAGCCCCAGCATTTT
>.|.|TRBV11-2|TRBJ1-6
CASTVIPGSNSPLHF
TGTGCCAGCACCGTCATTCCGGGGTCGAATTCACCCCTCCACTTT
>.|.|TRBV12-3/TRBV12-4|TRBJ1-1
CASSFPSGTEAFF
TGTGCCAGCAGTTTTCCGAGTGGCACTGAAGCTTTCTTT
>.|once|TRBV7-2|TRBJ2-3
CASSSRSALISTDTQYF
TGTGCCAGCAGCTCCCGTAGCGCTTTAATTAGCACAGATACGCAGTATTTT
>TRBD1|few|TRBV30|TRBJ1-5
CAWSARDRVSQPQHF
TGTGCCTGGAGTGCCCGGGACAGGGTAAGTCAGCCCCAGCATTTT
>TRBD2|few|TRBV27|TRBJ2-2
CASSLTLAGGGTGELFF
TGTGCCAGCAGTTTAACACTAGCGGGAGGTGGCACCGGGGAGCTGTTTTTT
>.|.|TRBV6-6|TRBJ1-5
CASSYGAAGTNQPQHF
TGTGCCAGCAGTTACGGGGCAGCAGGCACCAATCAGCCCCAGCATTTT
>.|.|TRBV15|TRBJ1-1
CATSRAGTEAFF
TGTGCCACCAGCCGAGCGGGAACTGAAGCTTTCTTT
>.|.|TRBV19|TRBJ2-1
CASSMRWNEQFF
TGTGCCAGTAGTATGAGATGGAATGAGCAGTTCTTC
>.|once|TRBV4-1|TRBJ1-6
CASSQDAARSPLHF
TGCGCCAGCAGCCAAGATGCCGCGAGGTCACCCCTCCACTTT
>.|few|TRBV30|TRBJ2-7
CASLGTGDEQYF
TGTGCCTCCCTCGGGACTGGCGACGAGCAGTACTTC
>.|few|TRBV6-2/TRBV6-3|TRBJ2-1
CASSYAETYNEQFF
TGTGCCAGCAGTTACGCGGAGACCTACAATGAGCAGTTCTTC
>.|.|TRBV21-1|TRBJ1-4
CASHYQVTLFF
TGTGCCAGCCACTATCAAGTCACACTGTTTTTT
>.|.|TRBV5-1|TRBJ1-5
CASSRWAGQPQHF
TGCGCCAGCAGCAGGTGGGCTGGCCAGCCCCAGCATTTT
>TRBD2|.|TRBV27|TRBJ2-1
CASSPLADYNEQFF
TGTGCCAGCAGCCCGCTAGCGGATTACAATGAGCAGTTCTTC
>.|.|TRBV14|TRBJ2-1
CASSQDWDLRYNEQFF
TGTGCCAGCAGCCAAGATTGGGACTTAAGGTACAATGAGCAGTTCTTC